The rows below give T cell receptor beta chains drawn from one sample of a study of regulatory T cells in long-lasting Graves disease. Each CDR3 protein gets one entry after TCRdb re-called the multiplex PCR reads with MiXCR. The repertoire has 560,000 or so distinct CDR3 sequences, about 16% of them found once; the top ten carry around 13%. These records were also assigned to another study, of T cells in Graves' hyperthyroidism and ophthalmopathy.

This sample comprised peripheral blood mononuclear cells (PBMCs), obtained at new diagnosis, from a patient treated with antithyroid drugs. The source of these receptors is a young man with Graves disease. The CDR3 runs from the conserved cysteine through the conserved F or W. A D gene is named only where the DNA matches it firmly. Clone size is stated in some rows and not others, as once, few, many or a class when expanded.

abundance,v_gene,d_gene,CDR3aa
NA,TRBV28,TRBD2,CASSITGLAIYEQYF
NA,TRBV12-3/TRBV12-4,NA,CASGGRQGMMDGYTF
NA,TRBV19,NA,CASSMDMPNTEAFF
few,TRBV27,NA,CASRNTKGPTNEKLFF
many,TRBV7-2,TRBD1,CASSSIWGQGYLSDTEAFF
many,TRBV3-1,TRBD2,CASSQSGTYNEQFF
NA,TRBV6-1,TRBD1,CASSEETGSNQPQHF
few,TRBV7-9,NA,CASSLVGRGGERNTEAFF
many,TRBV7-9,NA,CASSLGVRFGYNEQFF
many,TRBV6-1,TRBD2,CASSFVGGSSSYNEQFF
many,TRBV12-5,TRBD2,CASGLELGTSVSYEQYF
many,TRBV2,NA,CASSGHPRETQYF
NA,TRBV7-8,NA,CASSKGRTLYGYTF
NA,TRBV30,TRBD1,CAWSRFRDSFSFPGNTIYF
NA,TRBV5-1,NA,CASSPETGINEKLFF
NA,TRBV28,TRBD1,CARSLLGTGVEQYF
many,TRBV20-1,NA,CSASLASTGELFF
many,TRBV10-3,TRBD1,CAISVDRGPLHF